The TCR beta chain described here comes from a study of blood T cell repertoires in COVID-19. Study context: COVID-19 samples, acute and convalescent, were from the United States, Italy and Spain. Sample material is recorded as cDNA or gDNA derived from T cells, B-cell-depleted T cells, or PBMCs.

The CDR3 length is 15 residues. The V and J ends lost 7 bases and 6 bases respectively, with 16 bases between them. Germline V lookup: CDR1 MNHEY, CDR2 SVGAGI. Under the authors' procedure: Using reference gene primer amplification, nucleated cell counts were estimated. Some clones are missing from TCRdb's copy, which holds only in-frame ones; the method was immunoSEQ multiplex PCR. V, J and clone size are those of that table, while D and trimming were read from the DNA. This table has some 180,000 clones, more than 80% appearing once. Sequenced sample: peripheral blood. The chain recombines TRBV6-5 with TRBJ1-6, with D possibly TRBD1 on 6 matching bases. This TCR was recovered from a woman aged 60-75 years with acute or convalescent COVID-19. The CDR3 spells CASNRDLGGNSPLHF. The CDR3 DNA reads TGTGCCAGCAACCGTGACTTAGGGGGTAATTCACCCCTCCACTTT.